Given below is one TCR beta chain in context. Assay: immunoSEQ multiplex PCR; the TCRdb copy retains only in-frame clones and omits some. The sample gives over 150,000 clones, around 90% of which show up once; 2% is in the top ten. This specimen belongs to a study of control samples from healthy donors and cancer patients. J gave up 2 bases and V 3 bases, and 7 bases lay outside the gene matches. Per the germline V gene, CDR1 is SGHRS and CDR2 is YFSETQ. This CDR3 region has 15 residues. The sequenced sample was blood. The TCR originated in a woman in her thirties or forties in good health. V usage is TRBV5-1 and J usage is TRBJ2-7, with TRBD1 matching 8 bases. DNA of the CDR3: TGCGCCAGCAGCTCCTGGGACAGGAGGGCCTACGAGCAGTACTTC. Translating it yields CASSSWDRRAYEQYF.